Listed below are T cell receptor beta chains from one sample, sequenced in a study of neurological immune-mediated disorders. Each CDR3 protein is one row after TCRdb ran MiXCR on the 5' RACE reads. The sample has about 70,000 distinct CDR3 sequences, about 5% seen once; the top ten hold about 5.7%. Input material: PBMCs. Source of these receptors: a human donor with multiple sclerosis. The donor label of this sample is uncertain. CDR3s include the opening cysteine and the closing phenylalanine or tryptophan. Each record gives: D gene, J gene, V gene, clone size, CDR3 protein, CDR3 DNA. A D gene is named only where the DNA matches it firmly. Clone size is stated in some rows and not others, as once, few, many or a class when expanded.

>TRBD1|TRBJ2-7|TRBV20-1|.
CSAKRTGFNYEQYF
TGCAGTGCTAAACGGACAGGGTTCAACTACGAGCAGTACTTC
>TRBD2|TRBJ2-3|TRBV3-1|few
CASSQLAVRDTQYF
TGTGCCAGCAGCCAACTAGCGGTCAGGGATACGCAGTATTTT
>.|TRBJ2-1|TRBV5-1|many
CASTDRLWNEQFF
TGCGCCAGTACCGACCGCCTGTGGAATGAGCAGTTCTTC
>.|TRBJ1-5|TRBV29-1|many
CSVEVQEGQPQHF
TGCAGCGTTGAAGTGCAGGAGGGACAGCCCCAGCATTTT
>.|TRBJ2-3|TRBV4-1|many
CASSRAGRADTQYF
TGCGCCAGCAGCCGCGCGGGGCGGGCGGATACGCAGTATTTT
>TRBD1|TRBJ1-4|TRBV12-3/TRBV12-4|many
CASRWTGAEKLFF
TGTGCCAGCCGATGGACAGGGGCCGAAAAACTGTTTTTT
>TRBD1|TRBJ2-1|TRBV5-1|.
CASSRGQPNEQFF
TGCGCCAGCAGCAGGGGACAGCCGAATGAGCAGTTCTTC
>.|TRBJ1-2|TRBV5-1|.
CASSLSTAVNYGYTF
TGCGCCAGCAGCTTGTCAACAGCCGTTAACTATGGCTACACCTTC
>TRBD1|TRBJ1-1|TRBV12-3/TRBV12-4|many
CASSPPGGGRTEAFF
TGTGCCAGCAGTCCACCAGGGGGGGGAAGGACTGAAGCTTTCTTT
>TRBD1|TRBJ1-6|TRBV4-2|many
CASSPNRDRGNSPLHF
TGTGCCAGCAGCCCTAATAGGGACAGGGGGAATTCACCCCTCCACTTT
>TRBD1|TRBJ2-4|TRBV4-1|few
CASSPPRDRANIQYF
TGCGCCAGCAGCCCACCGAGGGACAGGGCTAACATTCAGTACTTC
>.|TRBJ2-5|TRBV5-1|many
CASRNGAAGETQYF
TGCGCCAGCAGGAACGGGGCCGCTGGGGAGACCCAGTACTTC
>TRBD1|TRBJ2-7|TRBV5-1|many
CASSLAASPFPGQGMFSYEQYF
TGCGCCAGCAGCTTGGCAGCATCGCCTTTCCCGGGACAGGGGATGTTCTCCTACGAGCAGTACTTC